This T cell receptor beta chain was recorded in a study of low-dose radiotherapy and immunotherapy resistance in tumors (dated by TCRdb to the early 2020s). As for the study more broadly: In Cohort 1, each fraction delivered 0.5 Gy every 2 weeks, and the prescribed total PTV dose was 6.5 Gy. Aspirin 300 mg was taken orally once daily by patients for four cycles, starting on cycle 1 day 1. Randomization of trial participants into treatment groups was not performed. Every two weeks, patients got intravenous cyclophosphamide at 200 mg/m2, given one day ahead of each radiation and immunotherapy administration. Patients were given nivolumab as a 240 mg flat dose every two weeks and ipilimumab at 1 mg/kg every six weeks, with both drugs delivered intravenously. Patients in Cohort 2 were given 1 Gy per fraction every two weeks, for a total of 13 Gy across 26 weeks. Eight patients were included in the translational analysis, namely three from the first dose cohort plus the first five from the second dose cohort.

These reads were obtained on an Illumina HiSeq 2500. First-strand cDNA was synthesized using Superscript III and a set of TRAV- and TRBV-specific primers, so that both TCRalpha and TCRbeta chains were covered. A roughly 22-cycle PCR with Phusion amplified the TCRs, pairing a constant-region primer with the adapter that was attached to the V primers. The MessageAmp II aRNA Amplification Kit was used to amplify the isolated mRNA, with in vitro transcription run for approximately 15 hours at 37 degrees C. mRNA for TCR sequencing was isolated with the Dynabeads mRNA DIRECT Purification Kit. A second approximately 24-cycle Phusion PCR added indexed Illumina adapters, and products were purified with AMPure XP beads. The study's own analysis went as follows. Using custom Perl scripts, TCR sequences that encoded the same protein were pooled, out-of-frame sequences were dropped, and the abundance of each clonotype was calculated. The analysis excluded TCR sequences that were supported by just one read. The metrics used to describe the repertoires included Shannon entropy, Gini index, clonality, richness, and the frequency of TCRs shared between repertoires. The public reads were run again by TCRdb, first through fastp at Q25 and then through MiXCR, and only productive beta chains were kept. Rows matching on CDR3 protein sequence are summarized as one entry with the most common DNA and genes. TCRdb's processing, not the study's, gives the V and J calls here. This sample has some 60,000 distinct CDR3 sequences in its table, and around a quarter of those were observed once. Under 7% of the sample rests with the top ten.

V and J are trimmed by 6 bases and 4 bases, and the gene matches miss 5 bases of the junction. The CDR3 starts with the cysteine, ends with the phenylalanine, and has 13 residues. Only the CDR3 DNA stays, 39 bases, in frame from base 1. Concerning this clonotype: Its antigen remains undetermined. No much larger clone exists at a distance of one base, and base qualities are not known.

Reading the label with the study, this specimen's time point is: before trial treatment. The donors came from RACIN, which was a single-arm phase I dose-escalation trial that paired nivolumab and ipilimumab with aspirin, low-dose cyclophosphamide and low-dose radiotherapy. To be eligible, a patient needed to have an advanced solid tumor that was TIL-negative. The TCR comes from a male donor with rectosigmoid adenocarcinoma. Sequenced material: PBMCs, taken before treatment. Recombination connected TRBV12-3 or TRBV12-4 to TRBJ1-2; the central 7 bases match TRBD1. This receptor carries the CDR3 CASSRGQFYGYTF. The DNA sequence follows: TGTGCCAGCAGCAGGGGACAGTTCTATGGCTACACCTTC.